The clone carrying this T cell receptor (beta chain) was found once. The data were taken from a study of blood T cell repertoires in COVID-19. Original handling: Reference gene primer amplification in the assay estimated nucleated cell counts. Sequencing used immunoSEQ multiplex PCR; TCRdb keeps in-frame clones, though not all of them. V, J and clone size derive from that table, while D and trimming were established from the DNA sequence. Of some 310,000 clones in the sample, over 75% were seen once. The V end lost 8 bases, the J end lost 0 bases, and 11 bases lay between the germline ends. Germline values: CDR1 LNHDA, CDR2 SQIVND (reference sequence). There are 14 residues in the CDR3.

The receptor comes from a man between 45 and 60 years old with active or convalescent COVID-19. The sample consisted of peripheral blood. The chain recombines TRBV19 with TRBJ1-5; D is uncertain. Written as DNA, the CDR3 is TGTGCCAGTTTGGAGAGATATAGCAATCAGCCCCAGCATTTT. This translates into CASLERYSNQPQHF. The whole variable domain, filled in from reference TRBV19 and TRBJ1-5, reads DGGITQSPKYLFRKEGQNVTLSCEQNLNHDAMYWYRQDPGQGLRLIYYSQIVNDFQKGDIAEGYSVSREKKESFPLTVTSAQKNPTAFYLCASLERYSNQPQHFGDGTRLSIL.